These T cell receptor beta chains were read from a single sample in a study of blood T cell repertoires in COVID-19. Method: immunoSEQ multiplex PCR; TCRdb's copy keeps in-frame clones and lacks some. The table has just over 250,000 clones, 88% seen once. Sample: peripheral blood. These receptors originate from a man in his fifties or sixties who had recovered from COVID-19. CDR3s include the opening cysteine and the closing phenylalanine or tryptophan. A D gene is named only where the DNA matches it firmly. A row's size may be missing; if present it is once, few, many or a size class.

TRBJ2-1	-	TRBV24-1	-	TGTGCCACCCAAGGAGAGGGCAATGAGCAGTTCTTC	CATQGEGNEQFF
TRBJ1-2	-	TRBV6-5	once	TGTGCCAGCAGTATGCGGAGGGAATCTGGTGGCTACACCTTC	CASSMRRESGGYTF
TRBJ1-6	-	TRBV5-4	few	TGTGCCAGCAGCATAAAGGGGGTTGAAAATTCACCCCTCCACTTT	CASSIKGVENSPLHF
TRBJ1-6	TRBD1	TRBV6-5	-	TGTGCCAGCAGTTATATAAACAGGGGTTATTCACCCCTCCACTTT	CASSYINRGYSPLHF
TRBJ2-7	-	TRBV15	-	TGTGCCACCAGCAGAGAATTGGGCAGGGCCTACGAGCAGTACTTC	CATSRELGRAYEQYF
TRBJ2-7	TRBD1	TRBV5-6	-	TGTGCCAGCAGCTTGCTCGGGACAGGGAAATACGAGCAGTACTTC	CASSLLGTGKYEQYF
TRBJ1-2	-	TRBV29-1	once	TGCAGCGTCGCCCCCTTTGCAGGACAGAACTATGGCTACACCTTC	CSVAPFAGQNYGYTF
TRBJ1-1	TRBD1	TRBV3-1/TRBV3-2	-	TGTGCCAGCAGCCAAGGACAGGGAACGAACACTGAAGCTTTCTTT	CASSQGQGTNTEAFF
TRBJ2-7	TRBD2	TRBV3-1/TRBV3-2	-	TGTGCCAGCAGCCAACGGACTAGCTTGAGAGAGCAGTACTTC	CASSQRTSLREQYF
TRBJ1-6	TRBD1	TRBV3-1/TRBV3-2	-	TGTGCCAGCAGCCTTCCACAGGGGGCGAATACTTCACCCCTCCACTTT	CASSLPQGANTSPLHF
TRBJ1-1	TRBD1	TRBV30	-	TGTGCCTGGAGTGTGGGGACAGGGAACACTGAAGCTTTCTTT	CAWSVGTGNTEAFF
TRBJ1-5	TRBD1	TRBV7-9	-	TGTGCCAGCAGACCAGCCGGGACAGTCAATCAGCCCCAGCATTTT	CASRPAGTVNQPQHF
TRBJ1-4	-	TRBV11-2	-	TGTGCCAGTGAAGACAAGGGGCAAAAACTGTTTTTT	CASEDKGQKLFF
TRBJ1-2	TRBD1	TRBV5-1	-	TGCGCCAGCAGCTTCGACAGGGGTGCCGGCTACACCTTC	CASSFDRGAGYTF
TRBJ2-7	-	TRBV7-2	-	TGTGCCAGCAGCCCCGGGAAACGGAGGTCCTACGAGCAGTACTTC	CASSPGKRRSYEQYF
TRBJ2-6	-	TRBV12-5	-	TGTGCTAGTGGCCGAGGGGGGGCTGGGGCCAACGTCCTGACTTTC	CASGRGGAGANVLTF
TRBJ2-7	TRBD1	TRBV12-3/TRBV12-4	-	TGTGCCAGCAGTTTAACAGGGGCCTACGAGCAGTACTTC	CASSLTGAYEQYF
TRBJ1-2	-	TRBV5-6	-	TGTGCCAGCAGCCCGGACAGATTTAACTATGGCTACACCTTC	CASSPDRFNYGYTF
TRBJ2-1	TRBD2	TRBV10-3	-	TGTGCCATCAGTGAGTCCCTAGCGGGGGGAATCAATGAGCAGTTCTTC	CAISESLAGGINEQFF
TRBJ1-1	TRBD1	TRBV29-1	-	TGCAGCGTTGAGCGGACAGGGGCCACTGAAGCTTTCTTT	CSVERTGATEAFF
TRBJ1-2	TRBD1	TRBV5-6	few	TGTGCCAGCAGCCCACAGGGGACAGGTGGCTACACCTTC	CASSPQGTGGYTF
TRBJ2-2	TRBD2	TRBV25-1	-	TGTGCCAGCAGTGTACTAGCGGGACTTCCCGGGGAGCTGTTTTTT	CASSVLAGLPGELFF
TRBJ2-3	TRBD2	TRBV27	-	TGTGCCAGCAGTGGGGTGCTAGCGGGGTCCACAGATACGCAGTATTTT	CASSGVLAGSTDTQYF
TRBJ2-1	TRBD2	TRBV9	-	TGTGCCAGCAGCGTAGCGGTAGCTAGCGGGGGCAATGAGCAGTTCTTC	CASSVAVASGGNEQFF
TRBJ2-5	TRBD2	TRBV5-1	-	TGCGCCAGCAGCTTGGGAGGGACTAGCGGGGGTCAAGAGACCCAGTACTTC	CASSLGGTSGGQETQYF
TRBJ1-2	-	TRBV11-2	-	TGTGCCAGCATGCACCCCCAATTTACAGGCTCCCGGGCTAACTATGGCTACACCTTC	CASMHPQFTGSRANYGYTF
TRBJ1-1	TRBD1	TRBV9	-	TGTGCCAGCAGCCAGACAGGGGTGGGCACTGAAGCTTTCTTT	CASSQTGVGTEAFF
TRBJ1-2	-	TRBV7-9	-	TGTGCCAGCAGCTCTCGCACAGGGACCGGATATGGCTACACCTTC	CASSSRTGTGYGYTF
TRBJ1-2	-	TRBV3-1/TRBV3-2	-	TGTGCCAGCAGCCCCACTCGGGGGGCTAACTATGGCTACACCTTC	CASSPTRGANYGYTF
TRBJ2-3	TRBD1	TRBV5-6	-	TGTGCCAGCAGCCTAGAGACAGGGCTGGGGACAGATACGCAGTATTTT	CASSLETGLGTDTQYF
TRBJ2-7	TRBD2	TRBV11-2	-	TGTGCCAGCAGCTATAGCGGGGGGGTGTACGAGCAGTACTTC	CASSYSGGVYEQYF
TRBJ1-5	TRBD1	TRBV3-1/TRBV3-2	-	TGTGCCAGCAGCCAAGGTCTCCGGACAGGGGGCGCTGCATGGGACAATCAGCCCCAGCATTTT	CASSQGLRTGGAAWDNQPQHF
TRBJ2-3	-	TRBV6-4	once	TGTGCCAGCAGTGCCATTTTTACAGGGAGCACAGATACGCAGTATTTT	CASSAIFTGSTDTQYF
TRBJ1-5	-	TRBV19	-	TGTGCCAGCCAACAGGGAGGCAATCAGCCCCAGCATTTT	CASQQGGNQPQHF
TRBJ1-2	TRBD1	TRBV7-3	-	TGTGCCAGCAGCTTAAGTCCGGGACAGGGGAAAAGAGGCTACACCTTC	CASSLSPGQGKRGYTF
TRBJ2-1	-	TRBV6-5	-	TGTGCCAGCAGTTACGTCGCAGGGGTGGGCAATGAGCAGTTCTTC	CASSYVAGVGNEQFF
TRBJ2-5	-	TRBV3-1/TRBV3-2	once	TGTGCCAGCAGCCCCCCCCTGGAGACCCAGTACTTC	CASSPPLETQYF
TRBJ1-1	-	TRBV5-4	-	TGTGCCAGCAGCCTACAGGGGAACACTGAAGCTTTCTTT	CASSLQGNTEAFF
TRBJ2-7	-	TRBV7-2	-	TGTGCCAGCAGCCCGGGCCAGCTAGCCTCCTACGAGCAGTACTTC	CASSPGQLASYEQYF
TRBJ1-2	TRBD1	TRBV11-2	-	TGTGCCAGCAGCCCATTTTACCCGGGACAGAGGCCTTATGGCTACACCTTC	CASSPFYPGQRPYGYTF
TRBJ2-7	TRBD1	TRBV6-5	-	TGTGCCAGCATGCAGGAGTCGGGACAGGGGGCACTGGCGGACTTC	CASMQESGQGALADF
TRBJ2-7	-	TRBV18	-	TGTGCCAGCTCACCCCCGGCGGGATCGATCAACGAGCAGTACTTC	CASSPPAGSINEQYF
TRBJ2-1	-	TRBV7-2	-	TGTGCCAGCAGCTTAGTATGGGCAGGAAACAATGAGCAGTTCTTC	CASSLVWAGNNEQFF
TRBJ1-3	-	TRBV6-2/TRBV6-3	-	TGTGCCAGCAGCAACAGGGTTTTTTCTGGAAACACCATATATTTT	CASSNRVFSGNTIYF
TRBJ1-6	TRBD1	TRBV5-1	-	TGCGCCAGCAGCTTGAACCGCGGCGACAGGGGAGGATCACCCCTCCACTTT	CASSLNRGDRGGSPLHF
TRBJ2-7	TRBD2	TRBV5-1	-	TGCGCCAGCAGCTTCCCTAGCGGGGTGAGCTCCTACGAGCAGTACTTC	CASSFPSGVSSYEQYF
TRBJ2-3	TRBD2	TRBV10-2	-	TGCGCCAGCAGTCCTAGCGGGGGCACAGATACGCAGTATTTT	CASSPSGGTDTQYF
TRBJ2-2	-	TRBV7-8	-	TGTGCCAGCAGCTTAGATAGGGGGAGCGGGGAGCTGTTTTTT	CASSLDRGSGELFF
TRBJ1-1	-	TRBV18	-	TGTGCCAGCTCACCAGGTTTACTAGAAGCTTTCTTT	CASSPGLLEAFF
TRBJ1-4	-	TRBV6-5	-	TGTGCCAGCAGCCCAGACAGGCCAACTAATGAAAAACTGTTTTTT	CASSPDRPTNEKLFF
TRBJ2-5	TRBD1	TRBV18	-	TGTGCCAGCTCACCATCGGGACAGAGAACAGAGACCCAGTACTTC	CASSPSGQRTETQYF
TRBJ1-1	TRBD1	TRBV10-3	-	TGTGCCGCGCAGGGGGCCGATAACACTGAAGCTTTCTTT	CAAQGADNTEAFF
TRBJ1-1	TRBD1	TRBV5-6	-	TGTGCCAGCAGCTTGGCCTACAGGGGGACGACTGAAGCTTTCTTT	CASSLAYRGTTEAFF